What follows are 5 T cell receptor beta chains derived from one specimen sequenced in a study of OX40 agonist ivuxolimab in advanced cancers. Generated by immunoSEQ multiplex PCR, the TCRdb table keeps only in-frame clones and is missing some. The sample has 90,000 to 100,000 clones; 88% are singletons. Sequenced material: CD4+ or CD8+ T cells sorted from blood, taken in a trial of the OX40 agonist ivuxolimab. These receptors were obtained from an adult with an advanced solid tumor such as melanoma, head and neck, liver or kidney cancer.

V gene TRBV5-1 combines with J gene TRBJ1-1, with D hard to call. This CDR3 contains 14 residues. Trimming pared 4 bases from V and 0 bases from J, leaving 10 bases between. The germline V gene has CDR1 SGHRS and CDR2 YFSETQ. The CDR3 DNA sequence: TGCGCCAGCAGCGATCGATCTCTGAACACTGAAGCTTTCTTT. Translation: CASSDRSLNTEAFF.

This clone came up a few times. The rearrangement links TRBV6-5 to TRBJ2-3; no reliable D call. Germline assignment: CDR1 MNHEY and CDR2 SVGAGI. The CDR3 spans 12 residues. V lost 6 bases to trimming and J lost 3 bases, with 7 bases between them. The CDR3 here is CASRSTTDTQYF. The CDR3 region has the DNA TGTGCCAGCAGATCTACGACAGATACGCAGTATTTT.

The chain has TRBV19 and TRBJ1-2; D is unclear. This CDR3 spans 12 amino acids. V shed 4 bases and J shed 7 bases, with 10 bases lying between them. Germline V gives CDR1 LNHDA, CDR2 SQIVND (reference sequence). CDR3 DNA sequence: TGTGCCAGTAGTACGGAGGTTGGTGGCTACACCTTC. Protein product: CASSTEVGGYTF. The full variable domain, completed using reference TRBV19 and TRBJ1-2, is DGGITQSPKYLFRKEGQNVTLSCEQNLNHDAMYWYRQDPGQGLRLIYYSQIVNDFQKGDIAEGYSVSREKKESFPLTVTSAQKNPTAFYLCASSTEVGGYTFGSGTRLTVV.

This rearrangement joins TRBV2 to TRBJ2-1, with D unresolved. The germline gives CDR1 SNHLY, CDR2 FYNNEI. Trimming took 2 bases from V and 0 from J, leaving 14 bases between them. CDR3 length: 17 residues. Written as DNA, the CDR3 is TGTGCCAGCAGTGAATCGGGCCCCTCATACTCCTACAATGAGCAGTTCTTC. As protein: CASSESGPSYSYNEQFF.

This sequence joins TRBV19 and TRBJ1-5; 7 positions agree with TRBD1. Germline lookup yields CDR1 LNHDA and CDR2 SQIVND (reference sequence). With V trimmed by 8 bases and J by 1 base, 17 bases remained unmatched. CDR3 size: 18 residues. The CDR3 sequence: CASSFAGGNIPSNQPQHF. CDR3 coding DNA: TGTGCCAGTTCCTTCGCAGGGGGAAATATACCCAGCAATCAGCCCCAGCATTTT.